This T cell receptor (beta chain) was obtained from a study of T cells in Graves' hyperthyroidism and ophthalmopathy. Study conclusions and caveats: Blood also contained most expanded thyroid clonotypes above 0.001.

TCR beta CDR3 regions were amplified from RNA. RT-PCR in the first round (using the HTBI primer set) targeted the TCR CDR3. One entry per CDR3 protein, called by TCRdb with MiXCR from the multiplex PCR reads. The sample lists more than 450,000 distinct CDR3 sequences; roughly 21% were seen once. This clonotype came up a few times. Antigen specificity is unknown. What was sequenced was blood. The source is a man between 35 and 55 years old with Graves' ophthalmopathy.

Here the CDR3 DNA reads TGTGCCAGCAGTTTAAAGGGACAGTTATGGCAGTTCTTC. This sequence encodes CASSLKGQLWQFF. The chain combines TRBV27 with TRBJ2-1; 7 nucleotides match TRBD1. Germline V gene data show CDR1 as MNHEY and CDR2 as SMNVEV (reference sequence). This CDR3 has 13 amino acids. The V and J ends lost 2 bases and 12 bases, in that order; junction bases with no gene match: 7.